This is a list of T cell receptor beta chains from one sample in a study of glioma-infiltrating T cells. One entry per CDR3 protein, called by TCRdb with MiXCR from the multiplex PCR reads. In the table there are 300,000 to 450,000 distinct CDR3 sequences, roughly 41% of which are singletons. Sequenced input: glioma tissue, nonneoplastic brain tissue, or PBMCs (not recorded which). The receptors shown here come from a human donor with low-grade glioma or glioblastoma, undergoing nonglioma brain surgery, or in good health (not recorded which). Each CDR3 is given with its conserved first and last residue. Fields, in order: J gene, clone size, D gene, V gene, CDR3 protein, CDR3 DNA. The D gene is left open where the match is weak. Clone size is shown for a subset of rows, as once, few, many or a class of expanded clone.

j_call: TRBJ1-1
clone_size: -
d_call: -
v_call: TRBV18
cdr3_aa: CASSPSPQGEAFF
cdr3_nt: TGTGCCAGCTCACCATCGCCCCAGGGTGAAGCTTTCTTT

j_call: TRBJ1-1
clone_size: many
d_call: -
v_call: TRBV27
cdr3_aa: CASSLVGWVNTEAFF
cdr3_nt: TGTGCCAGCAGTTTAGTAGGGTGGGTGAACACTGAAGCTTTCTTT

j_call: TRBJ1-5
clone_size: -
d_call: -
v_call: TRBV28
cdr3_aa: CASSSGGGASNQPQHF
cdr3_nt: TGTGCCAGCAGTTCGGGCGGGGGGGCCAGCAATCAGCCCCAGCATTTT

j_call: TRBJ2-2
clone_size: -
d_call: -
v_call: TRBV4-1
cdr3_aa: CASSQDLGAGGFGELFF
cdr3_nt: TGCGCCAGCAGCCAAGATCTAGGGGCAGGGGGGTTCGGGGAGCTGTTTTTT

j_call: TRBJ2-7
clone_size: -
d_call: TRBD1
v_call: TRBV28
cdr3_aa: CASSSPGQGLLEQYF
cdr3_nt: TGTGCCAGCAGTTCCCCGGGACAGGGGCTGCTGGAGCAGTACTTC

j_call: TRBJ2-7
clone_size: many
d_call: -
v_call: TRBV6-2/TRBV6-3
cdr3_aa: CASSDDYEQYF
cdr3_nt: TGTGCCAGCAGTGACGACTACGAGCAGTACTTC

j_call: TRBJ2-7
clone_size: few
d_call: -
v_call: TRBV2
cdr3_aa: CASRELSYEQYF
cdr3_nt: TGTGCCAGCAGAGAGCTTTCCTACGAGCAGTACTTC

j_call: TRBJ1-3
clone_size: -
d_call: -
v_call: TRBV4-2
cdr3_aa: CASSDPRGGNTIYF
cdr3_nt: TGTGCCAGCAGTGACCCCAGGGGTGGAAACACCATATATTTT

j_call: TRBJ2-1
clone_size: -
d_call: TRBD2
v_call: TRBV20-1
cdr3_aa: CSATRGFSGRWAYNEQFF
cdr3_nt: TGCAGTGCCACTCGGGGTTTTAGCGGGAGGTGGGCCTACAATGAGCAGTTCTTC

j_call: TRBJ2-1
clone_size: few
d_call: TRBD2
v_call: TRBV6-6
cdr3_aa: CASSHTRLAGNNEQFF
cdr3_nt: TGTGCCAGCAGTCACACGAGACTAGCGGGAAACAATGAGCAGTTCTTC

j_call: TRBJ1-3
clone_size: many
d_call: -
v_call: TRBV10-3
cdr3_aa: CAISGPGNTIYF
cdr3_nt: TGTGCCATCAGTGGCCCTGGAAACACCATATATTTT

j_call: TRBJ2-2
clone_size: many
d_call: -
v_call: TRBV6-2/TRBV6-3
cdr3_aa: CASTKNTGELFF
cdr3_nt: TGTGCCAGCACCAAGAACACCGGGGAGCTGTTTTTT

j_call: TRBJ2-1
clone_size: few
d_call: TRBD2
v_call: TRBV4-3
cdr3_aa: CASSQDTLLAGVQFF
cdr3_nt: TGCGCCAGCAGCCAAGATACATTGCTAGCGGGGGTCCAGTTCTTC

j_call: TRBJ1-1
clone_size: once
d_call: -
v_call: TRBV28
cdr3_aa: CASRHGRKALF
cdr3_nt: TGTGCCAGCCGTCACGGGCGTAAGGCTCTCTTT

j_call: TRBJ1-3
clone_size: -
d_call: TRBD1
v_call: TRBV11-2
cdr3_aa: CASSFAGGKGNTIYF
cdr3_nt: TGTGCCAGCAGCTTCGCAGGGGGAAAGGGAAACACCATATATTTT

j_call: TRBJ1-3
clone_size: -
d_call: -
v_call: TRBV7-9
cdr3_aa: CAGSLDGSESGNTIYF
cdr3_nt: TGTGCCGGCAGCTTAGATGGCAGTGAGTCTGGAAACACCATATATTTT

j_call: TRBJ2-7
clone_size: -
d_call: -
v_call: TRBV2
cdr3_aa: CASSVLYEQYF
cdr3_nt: TGTGCCAGCAGTGTGTTATACGAGCAGTACTTC

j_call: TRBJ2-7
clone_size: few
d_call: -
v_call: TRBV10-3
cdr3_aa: CAIRTTGAYEQYF
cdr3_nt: TGTGCCATCAGAACGACAGGAGCCTACGAGCAGTACTTC

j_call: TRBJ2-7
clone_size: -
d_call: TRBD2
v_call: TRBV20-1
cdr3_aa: CSVAVNGRGGRVSYEQYF
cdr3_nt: TGCAGTGTTGCTGTGAACGGGAGGGGAGGTCGAGTATCCTACGAGCAGTACTTC

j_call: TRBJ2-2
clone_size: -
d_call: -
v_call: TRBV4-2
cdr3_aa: CASSQDPYTGELFF
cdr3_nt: TGTGCCAGCAGCCAAGATCCATACACCGGGGAGCTGTTTTTT

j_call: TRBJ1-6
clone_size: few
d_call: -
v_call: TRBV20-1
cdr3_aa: CSARDRRVTLSYNSPLHF
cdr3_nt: TGCAGTGCTAGAGATCGGAGGGTTACGCTCTCCTATAATTCACCCCTCCACTTT

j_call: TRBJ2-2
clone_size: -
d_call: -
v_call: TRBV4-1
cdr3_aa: CASSPSGKRSLNTGELFF
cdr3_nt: TGCGCCAGCTCTCCCTCGGGGAAACGGAGTTTGAACACCGGGGAGCTGTTTTTT

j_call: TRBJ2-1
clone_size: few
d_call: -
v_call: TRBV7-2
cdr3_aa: CASSYRARGPYNEQFF
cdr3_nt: TGTGCCAGCAGCTATAGAGCCAGGGGTCCCTACAATGAGCAGTTCTTC

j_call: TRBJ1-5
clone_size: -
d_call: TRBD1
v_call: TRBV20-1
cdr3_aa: CSARGQWARSNQPQHF
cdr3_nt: TGCAGTGCCCGGGGACAGTGGGCGCGAAGCAATCAGCCCCAGCATTTT

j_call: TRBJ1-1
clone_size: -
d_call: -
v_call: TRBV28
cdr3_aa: CASSLLTPEGADTEAFF
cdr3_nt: TGTGCCAGCAGTTTGCTTACACCAGAGGGCGCGGACACTGAAGCTTTCTTT

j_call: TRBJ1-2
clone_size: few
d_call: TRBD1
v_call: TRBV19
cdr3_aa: CASIGDSYGYTF
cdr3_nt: TGTGCCAGTATCGGGGACAGCTATGGCTACACCTTC

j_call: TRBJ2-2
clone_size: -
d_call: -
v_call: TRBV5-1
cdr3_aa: CASSLGTDGELFF
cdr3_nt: TGCGCCAGCAGCTTGGGGACAGACGGGGAGCTGTTTTTT

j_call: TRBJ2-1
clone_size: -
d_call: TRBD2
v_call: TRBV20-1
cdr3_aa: CSARVGREGQGSDEQFF
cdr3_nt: TGCAGTGCTAGGGTAGGGCGGGAGGGCCAGGGGTCGGATGAGCAGTTCTTC

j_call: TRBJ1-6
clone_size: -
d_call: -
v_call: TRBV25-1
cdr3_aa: CASSDPGRPLHF
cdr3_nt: TGTGCCAGCAGTGATCCGGGGAGACCACTCCACTTT

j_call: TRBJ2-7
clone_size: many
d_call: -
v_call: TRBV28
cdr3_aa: CASTVRNEQYF
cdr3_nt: TGTGCCAGCACAGTCCGAAACGAGCAGTACTTC

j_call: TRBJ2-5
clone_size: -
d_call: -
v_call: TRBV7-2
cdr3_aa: CASSLESLETQYF
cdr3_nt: TGTGCCAGCAGCTTAGAGTCTTTAGAGACCCAGTACTTC

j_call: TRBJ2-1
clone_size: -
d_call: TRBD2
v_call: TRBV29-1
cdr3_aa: CSVVRAGGSNEQFF
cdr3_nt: TGCAGCGTTGTGAGGGCGGGAGGGTCCAATGAGCAGTTCTTC

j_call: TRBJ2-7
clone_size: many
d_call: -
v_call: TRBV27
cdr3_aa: CASSLSRNSYEQYF
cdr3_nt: TGTGCCAGCAGTTTATCCCGAAACTCCTACGAGCAGTACTTC

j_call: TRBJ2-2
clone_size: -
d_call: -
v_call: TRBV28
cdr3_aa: CASSSRTTYTGELFF
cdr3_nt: TGTGCCAGCAGTTCTCGAACGACTTACACCGGGGAGCTGTTTTTT

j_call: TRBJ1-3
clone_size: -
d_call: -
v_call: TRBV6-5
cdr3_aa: CASSYMFGAASGNTIYF
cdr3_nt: TGTGCCAGCAGTTACATGTTCGGAGCAGCCTCTGGAAACACCATATATTTT

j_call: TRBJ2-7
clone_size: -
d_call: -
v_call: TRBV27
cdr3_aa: CASSQDLRLGARIFTYEQYF
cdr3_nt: TGCGCCAGCAGCCAAGATCTCCGGTTAGGGGCTCGCATTTTTACCTACGAGCAGTACTTC

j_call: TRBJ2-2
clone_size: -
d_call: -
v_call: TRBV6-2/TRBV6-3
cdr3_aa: CASRALDTGELFF
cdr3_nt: TGTGCCAGTCGGGCCCTAGACACCGGGGAGCTGTTTTTT